This T cell receptor (beta chain) was documented in a study of siplizumab effects on memory and regulatory T cells. Concerning this clone: The antigen is not known.

Assay: immunoSEQ multiplex PCR; the TCRdb copy retains only in-frame clones and omits some. The sample yields fewer than 120,000 clones, about nine tenths seen once. Notes on the study in general: For siplizumab cultures, the suppressive function of their proliferating Tregs was not confirmed. Roughly 80-97% of dividing CD4+ or CD8+ clones were without an attributable naive or memory phenotype. Naive T cells apparently outstripped memory cells in diversity and seemed major alloresponse contributors. With siplizumab, mappable alloreactive CD4+ clones averaged roughly 64% Treg-derived, versus more than 25% in controls.

The receptor was derived from a human donor in good health. The sample consisted of CD4+ T cells sorted from blood.

CDR3 loop: CASSSRASNEQFF. The CDR3 DNA is TGTGCCAGCAGCTCCCGGGCTTCCAATGAGCAGTTCTTC. The V call is TRBV5-4, the J call TRBJ2-1; D is undetermined. There are 13 residues in the CDR3. Trimming stripped 3 bases from V and 6 bases from J, with 10 bases between. The germline V gene has CDR1 SGHNT and CDR2 YYREEE (reference sequence).